These 11 T cell receptor beta chains share one sample of origin, sequenced in a study of radiation and T cells in renal cell carcinoma. Sequencing used immunoSEQ multiplex PCR; TCRdb keeps in-frame clones, though not all of them. The sample lists 70,000 to 80,000 clones, roughly 85% seen once, with about 23% in the top ten. Time point of the sample: blood 2 weeks post-SBRT. Treatment: 15 Gy SBRT to primary tumor, nephrectomy 4 weeks later. Here the sequenced sample was blood, taken from a patient whose treatment included radiotherapy and nephrectomy. These receptors were collected from a woman in her fifties or sixties with renal cell carcinoma.

V and J are TRBV4-1 and TRBJ2-7; D uncertain. The length of the CDR3 is 14 residues. The V gene's germline CDR1 is MGHRA and CDR2 YSYEKL. V was clipped by 3 bases and J by 3 bases, with 12 bases between them. CDR3 sequence: CASSQAESLYEQYF. Here the CDR3 DNA reads TGCGCCAGCAGCCAGGCAGAGAGTCTCTACGAGCAGTACTTC.

This clone was counted a single time. This chain uses TRBV11-3 with TRBJ1-5; 10 nucleotides line up with TRBD1. Trimming at V came to 7 bases and at J to 6 bases, leaving 18 bases not matched to a gene. Germline V CDR1 and CDR2: SGHNT, YENEEA. The CDR3 has 18 amino acids. Written as DNA, the CDR3 is TGTGCCAGCATTAACACCAAAGGGGGACAGGGGTTTGGTCAGCCCCAGCATTTT. It yields the protein CASINTKGGQGFGQPQHF.

The V call is TRBV9, the J call TRBJ2-3; 10 nucleotides agree with TRBD2. The CDR3 length is 18 residues. Per germline, CDR1 SGDLS and CDR2 YYNGEE. After removal of 0 bases from V and 0 bases from J, the junction contained 7 bases not matched to a gene. In DNA, the CDR3 is TGTGCCAGCAGCGTAGTCCCAGCGGGAGGGGCGAGCACAGATACGCAGTATTTT. Translating gives CASSVVPAGGASTDTQYF. The full variable domain, with the rest looked up from reference TRBV9 and TRBJ2-3, is DSGVTQTPKHLITATGQRVTLRCSPRSGDLSVYWYQQSLDQGLQFLIQYYNGEERAKGNILERFSAQQFPDLHSELNLSSLELGDSALYFCASSVVPAGGASTDTQYFGPGTRLTVL.

The chain couples TRBV19 to TRBJ2-2; D not resolved. The CDR3 has 14 amino acids. The germline gives CDR1 LNHDA, CDR2 SQIVND (reference sequence). V lost 3 bases and J lost 4, with 9 bases in between. CDR3 coding DNA: TGTGCCAGTAGTATCTGGGGTTCCACCGGGGAGCTGTTTTTT. Amino acids: CASSIWGSTGELFF.

The chain recombines TRBV7-2 with TRBJ2-1, with no clear D. The germline V gene has CDR1 SGHTA and CDR2 FQGNSA. CDR3 length equals 12 residues. Trimming removed 3 bases from V and 9 bases from J, with 9 bases in between. The CDR3 region is CASSFSRAEQFF. The DNA of the CDR3 is TGTGCCAGCAGCTTTAGTAGAGCTGAGCAGTTCTTC.

This chain joins TRBV19 and TRBJ2-1; 8 nucleotides match TRBD2. CDR1 is LNHDA and CDR2 is SQIVND in the germline V gene (reference sequence). Trimming removed 5 bases from V and 8 bases from J; junction bases left unmatched: 8. The CDR3 consists of 14 residues. DNA of the CDR3: TGTGCCAGTAGTCTTGTAGCGGGGATCGATGAGCAGTTCTTC. Amino acid sequence: CASSLVAGIDEQFF.

This clone showed up just once. The V call is TRBV2, the J call TRBJ1-4; D remains ambiguous. The CDR3 runs 11 residues. Germline loops: CDR1 SNHLY, CDR2 FYNNEI. The ends were cut back, 6 bases at V and 7 bases at J, with 6 bases in the middle. DNA of the CDR3: TGTGCCAGCAGCGCTCTTGAAAAACTGTTTTTT. This encodes CASSALEKLFF. The full variable domain, with the rest looked up from reference TRBV2 and TRBJ1-4, is EPEVTQTPSHQVTQMGQEVILRCVPISNHLYFYWYRQILGQKVEFLVSFYNNEISEKSEIFDDQFSVERPDGSNFTLKIRSTKLEDSAMYFCASSALEKLFFGSGTQLSVL.

This chain joins TRBV9 and TRBJ2-7, with a tentative D call TRBD2 (5 bases). V was trimmed by 1 base and J by 7 bases, leaving 12 bases between them. CDR3 size: 13 residues. Germline-derived CDR1 and CDR2 are SGDLS and YYNGEE. CDR3 DNA: TGTGCCAGCAGCGTATTAAGTTCGGGGGAGCAGTACTTC. It is translated as CASSVLSSGEQYF.

The CDR3 spells CASSAPRHNSNQPQHF. CDR3 nucleotides: TGCGCCAGCAGCGCTCCCAGACATAATAGCAATCAGCCCCAGCATTTT. The chain carries TRBV4-1 and TRBJ1-5; no definite D call. The CDR3 consists of 16 residues. CDR1 MGHRA and CDR2 YSYEKL come from the germline V gene. The germline V and J ends were trimmed by 5 bases and 0 bases, with 14 bases remaining between them.

This rearrangement joins TRBV18 to TRBJ2-2, with D uncertain. The CDR3 contains 14 residues. V was shortened by 3 bases and J by 7 bases, with 12 bases between the two germline ends. In germline, CDR1 is KGHSH, CDR2 LQKENI. The CDR3 DNA is TGTGCCAGCTCACCGAGTGGGATGAGCGGGGAGCTGTTTTTT. It encodes CASSPSGMSGELFF.

J is TRBJ2-5 and V is TRBV5-1; 8 bases are shared with TRBD1. The J call may not be correct, given that the DNA end is closer to TRBJ2-7. This CDR3 is built from 16 residues. Germline V gene lookup returns CDR1 SGHRS and CDR2 YFSETQ. CDR3 DNA: TGCGCCAGCAGCCCTGCGACAGGGGAGAGCTCCTACGAGCAGTACTTC. This codes for CASSPATGESSYEQYF.